Here is one T cell receptor beta chain with its context. This sample was taken from a study of beta chain features in type 1 diabetes. What was sequenced were expressed TCRB transcripts, since all of the isolated RNA had been reverse transcribed. TCRdb keeps only in-frame clones here, not all; method: immunoSEQ multiplex PCR. The data hold 970,000 or so clones, with 15% to 20% observed a single time. V dropped 0 bases and J dropped 3 bases, with 7 bases sitting between them. The V gene's germline CDR1 is LGHNA and CDR2 YNFKEQ. This CDR3 has 14 amino acids. This sequence originates from a woman aged 18-30 years in good health. The sample taken for sequencing was naive CD4+ T cells from blood. This chain connects TRBV4-2 to TRBJ2-3, with D hard to call. The CDR3 loop is CASSQEQLTDTQYF. CDR3 nucleotides: TGTGCCAGCAGCCAAGAACAGTTAACAGATACGCAGTATTTT.